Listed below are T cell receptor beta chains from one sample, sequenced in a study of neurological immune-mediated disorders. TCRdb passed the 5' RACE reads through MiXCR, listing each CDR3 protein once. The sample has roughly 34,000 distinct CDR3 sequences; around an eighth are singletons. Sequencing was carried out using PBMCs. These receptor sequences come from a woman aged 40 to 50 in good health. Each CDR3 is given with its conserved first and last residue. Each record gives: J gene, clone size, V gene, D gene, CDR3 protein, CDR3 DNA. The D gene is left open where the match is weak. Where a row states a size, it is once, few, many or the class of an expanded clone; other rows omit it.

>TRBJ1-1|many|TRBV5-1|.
CASRLGSGQTEAFF
TGCGCCAGCAGACTTGGGTCAGGGCAAACTGAAGCTTTCTTT
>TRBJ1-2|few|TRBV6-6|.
CASSYSIGGGYTF
TGTGCCAGCAGTTACTCGATCGGGGGAGGCTACACCTTC
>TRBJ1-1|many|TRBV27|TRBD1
CASKPFRGIDTEAFF
TGTGCCAGCAAACCCTTCAGGGGGATCGACACTGAAGCTTTCTTT
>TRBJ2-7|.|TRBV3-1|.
CASSQVLLNSYEQYF
TGTGCCAGCAGCCAAGTCCTCTTGAACTCCTACGAGCAGTACTTC
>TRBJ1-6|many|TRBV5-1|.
CASSLQANLGNSPLHF
TGCGCCAGCAGCTTGCAAGCCAACTTGGGGAATTCACCCCTCCACTTT
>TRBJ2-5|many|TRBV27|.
CAIGKTGEGETQYF
TGTGCCATCGGAAAAACAGGGGAGGGGGAGACCCAGTACTTC
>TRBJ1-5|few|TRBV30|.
CAWSTGASYQPQHF
TGTGCCTGGAGTACGGGGGCGAGCTATCAGCCCCAGCATTTT
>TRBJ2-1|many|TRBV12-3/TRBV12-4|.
CASSRGPLSGYNEQFF
TGTGCCAGCAGCCGAGGACCCCTCTCGGGTTACAATGAGCAGTTCTTC
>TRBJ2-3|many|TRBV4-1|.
CASSQGGGDTQYF
TGCGCCAGCAGCCAAGGGGGAGGAGATACGCAGTATTTT
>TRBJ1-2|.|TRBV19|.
CASSMAGRKGYTF
TGTGCCAGTAGTATGGCGGGCAGAAAAGGCTACACCTTC
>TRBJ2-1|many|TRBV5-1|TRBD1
CASSSTTGVSDNEQFF
TGCGCCAGCAGCTCTACTACAGGGGTCTCAGACAATGAGCAGTTCTTC
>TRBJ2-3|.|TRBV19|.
CASISGAGDTQYF
TGTGCCAGCATTAGCGGAGCAGGGGATACGCAGTATTTT
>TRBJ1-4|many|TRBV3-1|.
CATAGTNEKLFF
TGTGCCACCGCAGGAACTAATGAAAAACTGTTTTTT
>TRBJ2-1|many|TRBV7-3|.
CASSLGGRHNEQFF
TGTGCCAGCAGCTTGGGTGGGAGACACAATGAGCAGTTCTTC
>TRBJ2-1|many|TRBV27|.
CASSLKVYNEQFF
TGTGCCAGCAGTTTAAAAGTCTACAATGAGCAGTTCTTC
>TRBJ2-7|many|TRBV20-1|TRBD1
CSARRVRGQGAHEQYF
TGCAGTGCTAGACGGGTTAGGGGACAGGGAGCGCACGAGCAGTACTTC
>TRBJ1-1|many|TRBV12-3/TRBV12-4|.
CASRYTEAFF
TGTGCCAGCAGATACACTGAAGCTTTCTTT
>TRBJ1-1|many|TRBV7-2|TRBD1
CASSLQGDTEAFF
TGTGCCAGCAGCTTACAGGGGGACACTGAAGCTTTCTTT
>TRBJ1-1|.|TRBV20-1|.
CSAWRGNTEAFF
TGCAGTGCCTGGAGGGGGAACACTGAAGCTTTCTTT
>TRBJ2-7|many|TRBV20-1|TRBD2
CSAYGGRGGSEQYF
TGCAGTGCCTACGGCGGTCGCGGGGGATCCGAGCAGTACTTC
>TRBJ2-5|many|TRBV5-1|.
CASSLDGPETQYF
TGCGCCAGCAGCTTGGACGGACCCGAGACCCAGTACTTC
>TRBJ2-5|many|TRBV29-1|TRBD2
CSVTSGTYQETQYF
TGCAGCGTTACTAGCGGGACGTACCAAGAGACCCAGTACTTC
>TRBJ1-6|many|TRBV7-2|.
CASSQRTNSPLHF
TGTGCCAGCAGCCAGCGCACTAATTCACCCCTCCACTTT
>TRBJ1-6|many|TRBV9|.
CASSFRTADNSPLHF
TGTGCCAGCAGCTTCCGCACGGCCGATAATTCACCCCTCCACTTT
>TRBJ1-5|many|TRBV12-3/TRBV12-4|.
CASSFSGWSNQPQHF
TGTGCCAGCAGTTTCTCTGGGTGGAGCAATCAGCCCCAGCATTTT
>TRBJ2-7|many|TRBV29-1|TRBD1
CSVQGAYEQYF
TGCAGCGTCCAGGGGGCTTACGAGCAGTACTTC
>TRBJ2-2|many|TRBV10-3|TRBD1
CAIRTGGMTGELFF
TGTGCCATCCGGACAGGGGGTATGACCGGGGAGCTGTTTTTT
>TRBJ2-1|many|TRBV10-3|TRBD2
CAITGGPSGRSYNEQFF
TGTGCCATCACCGGAGGGCCGAGCGGGAGATCCTACAATGAGCAGTTCTTC
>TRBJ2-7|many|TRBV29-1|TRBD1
CSVWGSSGTGEREQYF
TGCAGCGTTTGGGGGAGCTCCGGGACAGGGGAGAGGGAGCAGTACTTC
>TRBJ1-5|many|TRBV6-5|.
CASSYSFGGGQPQHF
TGTGCCAGCAGTTACTCGTTCGGGGGGGGTCAGCCCCAGCATTTT
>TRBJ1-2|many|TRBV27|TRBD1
CASSPTGGHGYTF
TGTGCCAGCAGTCCGACAGGGGGCCATGGCTACACCTTC
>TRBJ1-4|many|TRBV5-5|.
CASSGAAVTGLRGATNEKLFF
TGTGCCAGCAGCGGAGCCGCCGTAACGGGACTAAGAGGGGCAACTAATGAAAAACTGTTTTTT
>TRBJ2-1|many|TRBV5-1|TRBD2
CASSSTSGNYNEQFF
TGCGCCAGCAGCTCCACTAGCGGGAACTACAATGAGCAGTTCTTC
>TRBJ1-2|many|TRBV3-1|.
CASSIGTVYGYTF
TGTGCCAGCAGTATCGGGACGGTCTATGGCTACACCTTC
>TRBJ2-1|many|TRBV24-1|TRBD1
CATSDPDRGDNEQFF
TGTGCCACCAGTGATCCTGACAGGGGGGACAATGAGCAGTTCTTC
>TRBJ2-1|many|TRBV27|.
CASSLLGPREQFF
TGTGCCAGCAGTTTATTGGGGCCAAGGGAGCAGTTCTTC
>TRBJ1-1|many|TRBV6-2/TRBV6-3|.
CASSYSGTRAEAFF
TGTGCCAGCAGTTACTCCGGGACGAGGGCTGAAGCTTTCTTT
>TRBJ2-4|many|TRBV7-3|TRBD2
CASSTATSGGNLAKNIQYF
TGTGCCAGCAGCACGGCGACTAGCGGAGGAAACCTAGCCAAAAACATTCAGTACTTC
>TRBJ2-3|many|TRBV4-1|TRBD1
CASNRDREPTDTQYF
TGCGCCAGCAACCGGGACAGGGAACCCACAGATACGCAGTATTTT
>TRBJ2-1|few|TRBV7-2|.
CASSLLGEQFF
TGTGCCAGCAGCCTATTGGGTGAGCAGTTCTTC
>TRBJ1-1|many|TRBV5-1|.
CASSRAGHRGTEAFF
TGCGCCAGCAGCCGGGCAGGTCATCGGGGAACTGAAGCTTTCTTT
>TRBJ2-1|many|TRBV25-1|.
CASSEYGGGNEQFF
TGTGCCAGCAGTGAATATGGGGGCGGTAATGAGCAGTTCTTC
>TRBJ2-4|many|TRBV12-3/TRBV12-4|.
CASSFSGHPEYIQYF
TGTGCCAGCAGTTTTTCCGGACACCCGGAGTACATTCAGTACTTC
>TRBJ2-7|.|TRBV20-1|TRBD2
CSAIPGGGLAFYEQYF
TGCAGTGCTATTCCCGGTGGGGGACTAGCGTTTTACGAGCAGTACTTC
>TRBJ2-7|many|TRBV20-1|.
CSARGGSTQNEQYF
TGCAGTGCGAGGGGTGGGAGTACCCAGAACGAGCAGTACTTC
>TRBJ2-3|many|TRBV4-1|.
CASSQVLPIGTQYF
TGCGCCAGCAGCCAAGTGCTGCCGATCGGGACGCAGTATTTT
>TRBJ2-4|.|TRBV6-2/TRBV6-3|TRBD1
CASSPPPGTGGVGYF
TGTGCCAGCAGTCCCCCCCCCGGGACAGGGGGCGTGGGGTACTTC
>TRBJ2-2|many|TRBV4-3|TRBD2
CASSSGTGLAGVIGELFF
TGCGCCAGCTCCTCCGGGACGGGACTAGCGGGAGTAATCGGGGAGCTGTTTTTT
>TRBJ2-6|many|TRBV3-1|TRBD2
CASSPGTSGSGANVLTF
TGTGCCAGCAGCCCTGGGACTAGCGGCTCTGGGGCCAACGTCCTGACTTTC
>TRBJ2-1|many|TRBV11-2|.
CASSRIPSYNEQFF
TGTGCCAGCAGCCGAATCCCCAGCTACAATGAGCAGTTCTTC